The 32 T cell receptor beta chains presented below share a single source sample, sequenced in a study of blood T cell repertoires in COVID-19. Repertoires were generated with immunoSEQ multiplex PCR, while TCRdb's copy carries only in-frame clones and drops some. The sample shows under 250,000 clones, 80% to 90% of them seen only once. The sequencing input was PBMCs or T cells enriched from blood (not recorded which). Receptors originate from a woman between 40 and 55 years old who had been exposed to COVID-19.

This chain connects TRBV5-1 to TRBJ2-2; 7 bases agree with TRBD1. This CDR3 has 16 amino acids. The trim removed 0 bases at V and 5 bases at J, leaving 7 bases unmatched. The germline CDR1 and CDR2 sequences are SGHRS and YFSETQ. In DNA, the CDR3 is TGCGCCAGCAGCTTGGGGGTGACAGGGATTACCGGGGAGCTGTTTTTT. Translated: CASSLGVTGITGELFF.

This clone was observed a handful of times. This sequence joins TRBV19 and TRBJ2-2, with 8 bases that match TRBD1. The CDR3 spans 17 residues. V trimming: 5 bases; J trimming: 6 bases; junction bases outside the gene matches: 14. Germline loops: CDR1 LNHDA, CDR2 SQIVND (reference sequence). The CDR3 region has the DNA TGTGCCAGTAGTGTCCGACAGGGGTCATATAGCGCCGGGGAGCTGTTTTTT. Encoded protein: CASSVRQGSYSAGELFF. Together with reference TRBV19 and TRBJ2-2, the CDR3 gives the full variable domain: DGGITQSPKYLFRKEGQNVTLSCEQNLNHDAMYWYRQDPGQGLRLIYYSQIVNDFQKGDIAEGYSVSREKKESFPLTVTSAQKNPTAFYLCASSVRQGSYSAGELFFGEGSRLTVL.

The V and J genes are TRBV2 and TRBJ2-1, with D perhaps TRBD2 (5 bases). This CDR3 comprises 12 residues. Germline assignment: CDR1 SNHLY and CDR2 FYNNEI. V lost 6 bases and J lost 8, with 11 bases in between. The CDR3 bases are TGTGCCAGCAGCGCGGGCTTAGATGAGCAGTTCTTC. It yields the protein CASSAGLDEQFF. The whole variable domain, filled in from reference TRBV2 and TRBJ2-1, reads EPEVTQTPSHQVTQMGQEVILRCVPISNHLYFYWYRQILGQKVEFLVSFYNNEISEKSEIFDDQFSVERPDGSNFTLKIRSTKLEDSAMYFCASSAGLDEQFFGPGTRLTVL.

The rearrangement links TRBV19 to TRBJ1-4, with D possibly TRBD1 on 6 matching bases. The CDR3 length is 15 residues. Deletions cut 9 bases from V and 0 bases from J, with 14 bases between. Looked up from germline, CDR1 is LNHDA and CDR2 is SQIVND (reference sequence). As DNA, the CDR3 is TGTGCCAGCGCTGGACAGCATGCAACTAATGAAAAACTGTTTTTT. Encoded protein: CASAGQHATNEKLFF.

The chain couples TRBV5-8 to TRBJ1-6; TRBD1 aligns across 7 bases. Germline V gene lookup returns CDR1 SGHTS and CDR2 YDEGEE. The length of the CDR3 is 14 residues. Trimming took 4 bases from V and 7 from J; bases not matched to a gene: 5. CDR3 residues: CASSGQAGNSPLHF. The CDR3 region has the DNA TGTGCCAGCAGCGGACAGGCTGGGAATTCACCCCTCCACTTT.

The V and J genes are TRBV11-2 and TRBJ2-7; 9 bases agree with TRBD1. The germline gives CDR1 SGHAT, CDR2 FQNNGV. Germline trimming cut 4 bases from V and 9 bases from J; bases unmatched to any gene: 10. The CDR3 extends over 14 amino acids. The CDR3 DNA reads as TGTGCCAGCAGCTCCACCGGGACAGGGACAGTGCAGTACTTC. Amino acids: CASSSTGTGTVQYF.

In its sample, this clone was seen once. The rearrangement links TRBV7-3 to TRBJ2-3, with TRBD2 matching 9 bases. CDR3 length: 14 residues. The junction had 7 bases not matched to a gene; V was cut back by 6 bases and J by 6 bases. Germline CDR1 SGHTA, CDR2 FQGTGA. The DNA for the CDR3 is TGTGCCAGCAGTAATAGCGGGGGAGCGGATACGCAGTATTTT. Encoded protein: CASSNSGGADTQYF.

The chain is built from TRBV6-2 or TRBV6-3 and TRBJ2-7; D gene uncertain. In germline, CDR1 is MNHEY, CDR2 SVGEGT. Deletions cut 0 bases from V and 1 base from J, with 4 bases between. The CDR3 sequence is 13 residues long. CDR3 amino acids: CASSYSPSYEQYV. The CDR3 DNA reads as TGTGCCAGCAGTTACTCCCCTTCCTACGAGCAGTACGTC.

The rearrangement joins TRBV2 to TRBJ1-5; unclear D gene. This CDR3 has 14 amino acids. V dropped 5 bases and J dropped 7 bases, with 15 bases sitting between them. Germline-derived CDR1 and CDR2 are SNHLY and FYNNEI. The CDR3 region has the DNA TGTGCCAGCAGTACGGAGGCATTTGGGCAGCCCCAGCATTTT. Translation gives CASSTEAFGQPQHF.

The chain has TRBV21-1 and TRBJ1-2. TRBV21-1 has pseudogene status. The CDR3 is made up of 13 amino acids. The CDR3 loop reads CASSFGANYGYTF. Here the CDR3 DNA reads TGTGCCAGCTCTTTCGGAGCTAACTATGGCTACACCTTC.

The chain uses TRBV7-2 and TRBJ1-3; TRBD1 matches at 8 bases. After removal of 5 bases from V and 4 bases from J, the junction contained 7 bases not matched to a gene. The CDR3 length is 15 residues. Germline values: CDR1 SGHTA, CDR2 FQGNSA. CDR3 amino acids: CASSEGQGSGNTIYF. Written as DNA, the CDR3 is TGTGCCAGCAGCGAAGGACAGGGTTCGGGAAACACCATATATTTT.

The chain has TRBV7-2 and TRBJ2-3; 10 positions match TRBD1. With V trimmed by 5 bases and J by 5 bases, 13 bases remained unmatched. This CDR3 has 17 residues. Germline loops: CDR1 SGHTA, CDR2 FQGNSA. CDR3 bases: TGTGCCAGCAGCCCCCAGCGGACAGGGGGATTTGGAGATACGCAGTATTTT. It specifies CASSPQRTGGFGDTQYF.

This sequence joins TRBV24-1 and TRBJ2-3, with a weak D call TRBD2 (5 bases). The V end lost 1 base, the J end lost 2 bases, and 12 bases lay between the germline ends. This CDR3 region has 16 residues. Germline loops: CDR1 KGHDR, CDR2 SFDVKD. The CDR3 sequence: CATSDFGKSDTDTQYF. The CDR3 DNA follows: TGTGCCACCAGTGATTTCGGGAAGTCGGACACAGATACGCAGTATTTT.

The chain recombines TRBV12-3 or TRBV12-4 with TRBJ1-6, with D perhaps matching TRBD1 (5 bases). V was cut by 7 bases and J by 7 bases, with 11 bases left in between. This CDR3 is 13 amino acids long. The CDR3 loop is CASNPGGNSPLHF. The CDR3 DNA reads TGTGCCAGCAATCCCGGGGGGAATTCACCCCTCCACTTT.

This sequence joins TRBV2 and TRBJ1-1; 9 bases map to TRBD1. V gave up 6 bases and J gave up 1 base; unmatched junction bases: 3. CDR3 size: 14 residues. Germline CDR1 SNHLY, CDR2 FYNNEI. DNA for the CDR3: TGTGCCAGCAGCCCGGGACAGGGGAACACTGAAGCTTTCTTT. Translation: CASSPGQGNTEAFF.

As concerns this clone: Relative to the germline gene, one junction end is altered; a read error may explain this. This sequence joins TRBV5-1 and TRBJ2-2, with 12 bases fitting TRBD2. Per the germline V gene, CDR1 is SGHRS and CDR2 is YFSETQ. The CDR3 loop spans 17 amino acids. The CDR3 spells CASSKLAGGSNTGELFF. The CDR3 DNA reads as TGTGCCAGCAGCAAGCTAGCGGGAGGGAGTAACACCGGGGAGCTGTTTTTT.

The CDR3 reads CASSEERTQYNEQFF. The CDR3 coding sequence is TGTGCCAGCAGTGAAGAGCGTACTCAATACAATGAGCAGTTCTTC. This chain connects TRBV25-1 to TRBJ2-1; D is undetermined. This CDR3 has 15 residues. Germline V CDR1 and CDR2: MGHDK, SYGVNS. With 2 bases removed from V and 4 bases from J, the gap between germline ends came to 12 bases.

J is TRBJ1-2 and V is TRBV13, with 7 bases lining up with TRBD1. Germline-derived CDR1 and CDR2 are PRHDT and FYEKMQ (reference sequence). The CDR3 is 17 amino acids. The V gene end was trimmed by 5 bases and the J gene end by 2 bases; junction bases not matched to a gene: 14. The CDR3 protein is CASSGQTGSPGNYGYTF. Written as DNA, the CDR3 is TGTGCCAGCAGCGGACAGACAGGGTCTCCGGGGAACTATGGCTACACCTTC.

The genes are TRBV10-3 and TRBJ2-5; 11 bases fit TRBD2. With 10 bases clipped from V and 2 bases from J, the junction kept 12 bases outside the gene matches. Germline V gives CDR1 ENHRY, CDR2 SYGVKD. The CDR3 sequence is 16 residues long. The CDR3 DNA follows: TGTGCCACTTCGACCCCGACTAGCGGGAAACAAGAGACCCAGTACTTC. Residues: CATSTPTSGKQETQYF.

The chain couples TRBV5-1 to TRBJ2-3; possibly TRBD2 for D (5 bases). From germline, CDR1 is SGHRS and CDR2 YFSETQ. Between the trimmed V and J ends, which lost 4 bases and 0 bases, there was a span of 12 bases. The CDR3 is 15 residues long. The CDR3 reads CASSTAAASTDTQYF. The CDR3 DNA sequence: TGCGCCAGCAGCACCGCAGCGGCTAGCACAGATACGCAGTATTTT.

The chain combines TRBV7-9 with TRBJ1-1; D unclear. V dropped 0 bases and J dropped 2 bases, with 10 bases sitting between them. Looked up from germline, CDR1 is SEHNR and CDR2 is FQNEAQ (reference sequence). The CDR3 consists of 15 residues. Here the CDR3 DNA reads TGTGCCAGCAGCTTAGCGAACAGACCCAACACTGAAGCTTTCTTT. It specifies CASSLANRPNTEAFF. Filled out from reference TRBV7-9 and TRBJ1-1, the complete variable domain reads DTGVSQNPRHKITKRGQNVTFRCDPISEHNRLYWYRQTLGQGPEFLTYFQNEAQLEKSRLLSDRFSAERPKGSFSTLEIQRTEQGDSAMYLCASSLANRPNTEAFFGQGTRLTVV.

This chain joins TRBV18 and TRBJ2-3; 10 bases match TRBD2. The CDR3 sequence is 14 residues long. The J segment lost 3 bases and the V segment lost 6 bases, leaving 3 bases of the junction unmatched. Looked up from germline, CDR1 is KGHSH and CDR2 is LQKENI. This CDR3 reads CASSLAGVTDTQYF. The CDR3 nucleotides read TGTGCCAGCTCCCTAGCGGGAGTGACAGATACGCAGTATTTT.

The V gene is TRBV5-5, the J gene TRBJ1-5; 8 bases match TRBD1. The CDR3 is 15 residues long. After removal of 4 bases from V and 4 bases from J, the junction contained 7 bases not matched to a gene. Germline V gene data show CDR1 as SGHKS and CDR2 as YYEKEE (reference sequence). CDR3 sequence reads: CASSPWTGKNQPQHF. The DNA for the CDR3 is TGTGCCAGCAGCCCTTGGACAGGGAAAAATCAGCCCCAGCATTTT.

This clone was picked up a small number of times. V and J are TRBV7-9 and TRBJ1-1; TRBD1 aligns across 8 bases. The germline V gene has CDR1 SEHNR and CDR2 FQNEAQ (reference sequence). This CDR3 has 14 residues. V lost 5 bases and J lost 5; bases outside the gene matches: 7. This CDR3 is CASSKTGVGTEAFF. As DNA, the CDR3 is TGTGCCAGCAGCAAGACAGGGGTAGGAACTGAAGCTTTCTTT.

The chain employs TRBV10-3 and TRBJ2-3, with TRBD2 as a possible D gene (6 bases). The CDR3 consists of 15 residues. V gave up 0 bases and J gave up 4 bases, with 11 bases separating them. From germline, CDR1 is ENHRY and CDR2 SYGVKD. CDR3 in DNA: TGTGCCATCAGTGAGTCGGGGGGTAACTCAGATACGCAGTATTTT. It specifies CAISESGGNSDTQYF.

This clone has a handful of counts. The chain carries TRBV19 and TRBJ1-1, with TRBD1 identical over 9 bases. Germline V lookup: CDR1 LNHDA, CDR2 SQIVND (reference sequence). This CDR3 has 13 amino acids. J lost 6 bases, V lost 6 bases, and 5 bases had no gene match. CDR3 sequence (DNA): TGTGCCAGTAGGAAACAGGGGGCCGCTGAAGCTTTCTTT. Amino acids: CASRKQGAAEAFF.

The chain uses TRBV7-2 and TRBJ1-1; 10 bases map to TRBD1. Trimming cost V 5 bases and J 4 bases; bases outside gene matches: 4. Per the germline V gene, CDR1 is SGHTA and CDR2 is FQGNSA. The CDR3 extends over 14 amino acids. CDR3 DNA: TGTGCCAGCAGCAAGGACAGGGGGGGCACTGAAGCTTTCTTT. Amino acid sequence: CASSKDRGGTEAFF. Full variable domain (missing parts from reference TRBV7-2 and TRBJ1-1): GAGVSQSPSNKVTEKGKDVELRCDPISGHTALYWYRQSLGQGLEFLIYFQGNSAPDKSGLPSDRFSAERTGGSVSTLTIQRTQQEDSAVYLCASSKDRGGTEAFFGQGTRLTVV.

J is TRBJ1-6 and V is TRBV7-8, with TRBD1 as a possible D gene (5 bases). The length of the CDR3 is 14 residues. CDR1 and CDR2 (germline): SGHVS, FQNEAQ. Deletions cut 5 bases from V and 10 bases from J, with 15 bases between. The DNA of the CDR3 is TGTGCCAGCAGCCTGGGGGGGTTCGGGTCACCCCTCCACTTT. Its protein product is CASSLGGFGSPLHF.

The chain has TRBV10-3 and TRBJ1-2; tentatively, D is TRBD1 (5 bases). Germline V CDR1 and CDR2: ENHRY, SYGVKD. This CDR3 has 15 residues. V lost 4 bases, J lost 0 bases, and 12 bases lay in between. CDR3 DNA: TGTGCCATCAGTGTGGATGACAGAGCTAACTATGGCTACACCTTC. This translates into CAISVDDRANYGYTF.

V usage is TRBV28 and J usage is TRBJ2-3; 8 nucleotides line up with TRBD2. J was trimmed by 5 bases and V by 7 bases; bases with no gene match: 17. CDR1 and CDR2 from the germline V gene are MDHEN and SYDVKM. CDR3 length equals 17 residues. In DNA form, the CDR3 reads TGTGCCAGCATTAATAGCGGGGTACTGCTGTCGTTAGATACGCAGTATTTT. It specifies CASINSGVLLSLDTQYF.

The V gene is TRBV28, the J gene TRBJ2-5; D is perhaps TRBD1 (6 bases). Germline V lookup: CDR1 MDHEN, CDR2 SYDVKM. V lost 5 bases and J lost 5, with 12 bases in between. CDR3 length: 13 residues. For the CDR3, the DNA is TGTGCCAGCAGTCAGGGGTTGCGGGAGACCCAGTACTTC. This codes for CASSQGLRETQYF.

The V call is TRBV2, the J call TRBJ2-5; D not resolved. The V end lost 5 bases, the J end lost 3 bases, and 4 bases lay between the germline ends. Germline V gene sequence: CDR1 SNHLY, CDR2 FYNNEI. The CDR3 loop spans 11 amino acids. The CDR3 DNA follows: TGTGCCAGCAGTCCCAAAGAGACCCAGTACTTC. Translating it yields CASSPKETQYF.